The clone carrying this T cell receptor beta chain was found a few times. The V end was cut by 5 bases, the J end by 0 bases, with 11 bases between. CDR3 size: 15 residues. Germline-derived CDR1 and CDR2 are SGHTA and FQGNSA. This entry is derived from a study of quantifying T cell responses using KT2 cells. The wider study: TCR alpha and beta constant-region primers primed reverse transcription of RNA. Estimated efficiency of the T4 ligation step was above 8.5% under optimum conditions.

An oligo carrying a UMI was ligated to the cDNA 3' end. First-round PCR used 3 to 4 cycles and beta primers RC1.1 and RC1.2 covering TRBC1 and TRBC2. Via MiXCR, TCRdb re-called the UMI-ligation and nested PCR reads, giving one row per CDR3 protein. The profile covers fewer than 45,000 distinct CDR3 sequences, with more than 15% appearing a single time and roughly 44% taken by the ten largest. A range of KT2-to-PBMC ratios was made using fixed PBMC numbers. The sequenced sample was PBMCs spiked with cells of the T cell clone KT2. This chain joins TRBV7-2 and TRBJ2-1; D might be TRBD1 (5 bases). This receptor was identified in a human donor. In DNA form, the CDR3 reads TGTGCCAGCAGCCTCCAGGGTAGCTCCTACAATGAGCAGTTCTTC. Its protein is CASSLQGSSYNEQFF.